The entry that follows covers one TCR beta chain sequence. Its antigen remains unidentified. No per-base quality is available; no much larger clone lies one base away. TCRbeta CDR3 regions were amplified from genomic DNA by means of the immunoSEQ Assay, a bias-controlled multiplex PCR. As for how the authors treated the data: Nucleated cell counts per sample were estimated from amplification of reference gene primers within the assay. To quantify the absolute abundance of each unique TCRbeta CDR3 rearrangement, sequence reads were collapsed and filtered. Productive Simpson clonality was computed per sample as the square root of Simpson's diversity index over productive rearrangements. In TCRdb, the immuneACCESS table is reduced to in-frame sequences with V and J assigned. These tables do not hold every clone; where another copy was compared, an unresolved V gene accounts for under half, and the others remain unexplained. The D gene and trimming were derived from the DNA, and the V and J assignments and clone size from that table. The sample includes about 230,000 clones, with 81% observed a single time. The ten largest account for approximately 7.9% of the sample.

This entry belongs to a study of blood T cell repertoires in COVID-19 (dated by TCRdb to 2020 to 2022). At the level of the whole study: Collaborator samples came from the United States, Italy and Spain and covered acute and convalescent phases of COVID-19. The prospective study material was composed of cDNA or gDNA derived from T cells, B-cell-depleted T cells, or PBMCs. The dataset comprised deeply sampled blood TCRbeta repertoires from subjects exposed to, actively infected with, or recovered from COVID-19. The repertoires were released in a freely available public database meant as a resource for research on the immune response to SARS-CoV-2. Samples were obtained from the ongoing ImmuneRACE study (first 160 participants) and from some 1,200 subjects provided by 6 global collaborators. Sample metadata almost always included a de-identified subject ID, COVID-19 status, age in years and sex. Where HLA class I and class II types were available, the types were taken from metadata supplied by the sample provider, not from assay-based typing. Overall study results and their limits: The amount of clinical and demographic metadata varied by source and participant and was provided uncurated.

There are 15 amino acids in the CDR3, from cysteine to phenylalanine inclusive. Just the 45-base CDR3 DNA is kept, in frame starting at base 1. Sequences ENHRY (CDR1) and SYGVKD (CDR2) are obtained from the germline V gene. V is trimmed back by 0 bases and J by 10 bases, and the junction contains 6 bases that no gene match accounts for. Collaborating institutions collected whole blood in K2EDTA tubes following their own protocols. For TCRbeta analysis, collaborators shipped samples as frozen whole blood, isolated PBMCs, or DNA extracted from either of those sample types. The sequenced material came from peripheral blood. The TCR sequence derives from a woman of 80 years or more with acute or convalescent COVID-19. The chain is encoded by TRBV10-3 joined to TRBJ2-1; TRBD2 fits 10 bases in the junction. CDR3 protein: CAISESLAGRGEQFF. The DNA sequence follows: TGTGCCATCAGTGAGTCACTAGCGGGGCGGGGCGAGCAGTTCTTC.